The 29 T cell receptor beta chains below come from one sample, sequenced in a study of OX40 agonist ivuxolimab in advanced cancers. Some clones are missing from TCRdb's copy, which holds only in-frame ones; the method was immunoSEQ multiplex PCR. This sample has approximately 38,000 clones, with 85% to 90% found just once. The source was CD4+ or CD8+ T cells sorted from blood, collected in a trial of the OX40 agonist ivuxolimab. These receptors were taken from an adult with an advanced solid tumor such as melanoma, head and neck, liver or kidney cancer.

The chain carries TRBV5-6 and TRBJ2-3, with D perhaps matching TRBD1 (6 bases). Germline V CDR1 and CDR2: SGHDT, YYEEEE. Trimming took off 5 bases at V and 4 bases at J, with 14 bases between the two ends. The CDR3 spans 14 residues. Written as DNA, the CDR3 is TGTGCCAGCAGTTCTAAGACAGGATCAGATACGCAGTATTTT. It codes for CASSSKTGSDTQYF.

This chain joins TRBV30 and TRBJ2-1, with 9 positions matching TRBD1. V lost 5 bases, J lost 7 bases, and 9 bases stayed unmatched. This CDR3 has 14 residues. CDR1 GTSNPN and CDR2 SVGIG come from the germline V gene (reference sequence). For the CDR3, the DNA is TGTGCCTGGTCTTTCTGGACAGGGGAGAATGAGCAGTTCTTC. It codes for CAWSFWTGENEQFF.

This clone was seen just once. V usage is TRBV10-3 and J usage is TRBJ2-3, with D possibly TRBD2 on 6 matching bases. CDR3 length: 13 residues. Germline CDR1 is ENHRY and CDR2 is SYGVKD. Trimming removed 11 bases from V and 2 bases from J, with 14 bases in between. The CDR3, as DNA: TGTGCCGCTTCGGGACTCCACACAGATACGCAGTATTTT. It encodes CAASGLHTDTQYF.

The chain has TRBV7-8 and TRBJ2-1; D possibly corresponds to TRBD1 (6 bases). The CDR3 is 17 amino acids. V was cut by 7 bases and J by 5 bases, with 24 bases left in between. CDR1 SGHVS and CDR2 FQNEAQ come from the germline V gene. The CDR3 here is CASIPRWGPLDHNEQFF. CDR3 DNA: TGTGCCAGCATCCCCCGGTGGGGGCCCCTCGACCACAATGAGCAGTTCTTC.

The chain recombines TRBV7-9 with TRBJ1-3, with 7 bases that match TRBD1. V lost 3 bases, J lost 5 bases, and 4 bases stayed unmatched. The CDR3 runs 14 residues. The germline CDR1 and CDR2 sequences are SEHNR and FQNEAQ (reference sequence). The CDR3 here is CASSFGTARNTIYF. The CDR3 DNA reads as TGTGCCAGCAGCTTTGGGACAGCTAGAAACACCATATATTTT.

The chain has TRBV18 and TRBJ2-7; 8 nucleotides line up with TRBD1. V shed 4 bases and J 7 bases; nucleotides not matched to a gene: 9. The CDR3 sequence is 14 residues long. Looked up from germline, CDR1 is KGHSH and CDR2 is LQKENI. The CDR3: CASSRSAGGREQYF. In DNA, the CDR3 is TGTGCCAGCTCACGTTCGGCAGGGGGCCGGGAGCAGTACTTC.

The chain carries TRBV30 and TRBJ2-7; maybe TRBD2 (6 bases). Trimming left V 0 bases short and J 7 bases short, with 13 bases between. Germline CDR1 is GTSNPN and CDR2 is SVGIG (reference sequence). The CDR3 is 13 residues long. The CDR3 sequence: CAWSVSPAGEQYF. The CDR3, as DNA: TGTGCCTGGAGTGTCAGCCCGGCGGGGGAGCAGTACTTC.

The genes are TRBV7-6 and TRBJ1-6; D call uncertain. V lost 7 bases, J lost 7 bases, and 17 bases lay in between. The germline CDR1 and CDR2 sequences are SGHVS and FNYEAQ. This CDR3 has 15 amino acids. CDR3: CASTPLGGKNSPLHF. The CDR3 coding sequence is TGTGCCAGCACCCCGTTGGGAGGGAAAAATTCACCCCTCCACTTT.

The chain employs TRBV11-2 and TRBJ2-1; D remains ambiguous. CDR1 SGHAT and CDR2 FQNNGV come from the germline V gene. This CDR3 comprises 13 residues. Trimming pared 1 base from V and 3 bases from J, leaving 4 bases between. CDR3 DNA: TGTGCCAGCAGCTTAGGGGTCTACAATGAGCAGTTCTTC. The encoded protein is CASSLGVYNEQFF.

This chain uses TRBV6-1 with TRBJ1-1, with unresolved D. Trimming took off 4 bases at V and 1 base at J, with 1 base between the two ends. CDR3 length: 11 amino acids. Germline assignment: CDR1 MNHNS and CDR2 SASEGT. The CDR3 loop is CASSGNTEAFF. The CDR3 bases are TGTGCCAGCAGTGGGAACACTGAAGCTTTCTTT.

This sequence joins TRBV6-5 and TRBJ1-3, with D tentatively TRBD1 (5 bases). V was cut by 0 bases and J by 5 bases, with 14 bases left in between. Germline CDR1 and CDR2: MNHEY and SVGAGI. The length of the CDR3 is 16 residues. CDR3 protein: CASSYSIRRGRNTIYF. CDR3 sequence (DNA): TGTGCCAGCAGTTACTCGATTAGGAGGGGCCGAAACACCATATATTTT.

CDR3 protein: CASLEWPGELFF. The CDR3 DNA sequence: TGTGCCAGTCTCGAGTGGCCCGGGGAGCTGTTTTTT. J is TRBJ2-2 and V is TRBV2; no reliable D call. Germline V gene sequence: CDR1 SNHLY, CDR2 FYNNEI. Trimming took off 9 bases at V and 6 bases at J, with 11 bases between the two ends. This CDR3 comprises 12 residues.

This sequence joins TRBV18 and TRBJ2-1, with D maybe TRBD1 (6 bases). The CDR3 is 14 residues long. Trimming took 3 bases from V and 1 from J, leaving 7 bases between them. The V gene's germline CDR1 is KGHSH and CDR2 LQKENI. The CDR3 coding sequence is TGTGCCAGCTCACCGGGACAATCCTACAATGAGCAGTTCTTC. Translated, it gives CASSPGQSYNEQFF.

The rearrangement links TRBV6-1 to TRBJ1-3, with D uncertain. V gave up 7 bases and J gave up 0 bases, with 7 bases separating them. This CDR3 is built from 13 residues. The germline V gene encodes CDR1 MNHNS and CDR2 SASEGT. The CDR3, as DNA: TGTGCCAGCAACAGTAACTCTGGAAACACCATATATTTT. Its protein product is CASNSNSGNTIYF.

The chain combines TRBV11-2 with TRBJ2-1; either TRBD1 or TRBD2 may fit D (5 bases each). The CDR3 spans 15 residues. Germline V gives CDR1 SGHAT, CDR2 FQNNGV. Trimming left V 5 bases short and J 4 bases short, with 15 bases between. CDR3 nucleotide sequence: TGTGCCAGCAGCCCGATTCCGGGGCGATACAATGAGCAGTTCTTC. Protein product: CASSPIPGRYNEQFF.

The chain recombines TRBV11-2 with TRBJ1-1, with D possibly TRBD1 on 5 matching bases. This CDR3 contains 15 residues. Deletions cut 2 bases from V and 5 bases from J, with 15 bases between. CDR1 is SGHAT, CDR2 FQNNGV, per germline. CDR3 sequence reads: CASSLSVSRGTEAFF. The CDR3 nucleotides read TGTGCCAGCAGCTTAAGTGTCTCGAGGGGAACTGAAGCTTTCTTT. Full variable domain (outside the CDR3, taken from reference TRBV11-2 and TRBJ1-1): EAGVAQSPRYKIIEKRQSVAFWCNPISGHATLYWYQQILGQGPKLLIQFQNNGVVDDSQLPKDRFSAERLKGVDSTLKIQPAKLEDSAVYLCASSLSVSRGTEAFFGQGTRLTVV.

The gene calls are TRBV6-1 and TRBJ2-3; 7 bases agree with TRBD2. Trimming took 0 bases from V and 5 from J; bases not matched to a gene: 8. The CDR3 has 16 amino acids. Germline CDR1 and CDR2: MNHNS and SASEGT. Written as DNA, the CDR3 is TGTGCCAGCAGTGAAGCGCACGGGCGGGAGTTAGATACGCAGTATTTT. This encodes CASSEAHGRELDTQYF.

Only one count was recorded for this clone. The chain joins TRBV11-2 to TRBJ2-7; D gene uncertain. Germline CDR1 is SGHAT and CDR2 is FQNNGV. This CDR3 has 14 residues. Deletions cut 5 bases from V and 1 base from J, with 12 bases between. In DNA form, the CDR3 reads TGTGCCAGCAGCCCTAGTCACAGTTCCTACGAGCAGTACTTC. Encoded protein: CASSPSHSSYEQYF.

The V gene is TRBV7-9, the J gene TRBJ2-1; TRBD2 is a possible D gene (6 bases). The germline V gene has CDR1 SEHNR and CDR2 FQNEAQ (reference sequence). The CDR3 loop spans 16 amino acids. Trimming shortened V by 7 bases and J by 1 base, and 17 bases separated the two germline ends. CDR3 region: CASKPEAGLSYNEQFF. CDR3 in DNA: TGTGCCAGCAAACCCGAGGCGGGACTGTCCTACAATGAGCAGTTCTTC.

The chain recombines TRBV10-1 with TRBJ2-2; 7 nucleotides line up with TRBD1. CDR3 length equals 14 residues. Germline trimming cut 9 bases from V and 4 bases from J; bases unmatched to any gene: 8. Germline lookup yields CDR1 WNHNN and CDR2 SYGVQD (reference sequence). CDR3 loop: CARTGDGATGELFF. The CDR3 DNA is TGCGCCAGAACAGGGGATGGGGCCACCGGGGAGCTGTTTTTT.

This clone showed up just once. The chain is built from TRBV4-2 and TRBJ2-3; D unclear. This CDR3 contains 15 residues. Looked up from germline, CDR1 is LGHNA and CDR2 is YNFKEQ. Trimming shortened V by 0 bases and J by 6 bases, and 13 bases separated the two germline ends. CDR3 sequence (DNA): TGTGCCAGCAGCCAAGATCCACTCGTGCGGGATACGCAGTATTTT. It encodes CASSQDPLVRDTQYF.

The gene calls are TRBV19 and TRBJ2-2, with D tentatively TRBD2 (6 bases). The germline CDR1 and CDR2 sequences are LNHDA and SQIVND (reference sequence). The CDR3 totals 15 residues. V lost 4 bases and J lost 4, with 13 bases in between. CDR3 in amino acids: CASSKAGWSTGELFF. For the CDR3, the DNA is TGTGCCAGTAGTAAGGCGGGGTGGTCCACCGGGGAGCTGTTTTTT.

This sequence joins TRBV19 and TRBJ2-7; D might be TRBD1 (6 bases). CDR3 size: 14 residues. Germline V gene lookup returns CDR1 LNHDA and CDR2 SQIVND (reference sequence). Trimming took off 5 bases at V and 5 bases at J, with 16 bases between the two ends. The CDR3 protein is CASSVTQGENEQYF. The CDR3 DNA reads as TGTGCCAGTAGTGTAACACAGGGCGAAAACGAGCAGTACTTC.

The chain links TRBV19 to TRBJ2-1; TRBD2 agrees at 8 bases. Germline V gene lookup returns CDR1 LNHDA and CDR2 SQIVND (reference sequence). V gave up 6 bases and J gave up 9 bases; unmatched junction bases: 10. The CDR3 contains 14 residues. The CDR3 DNA reads as TGTGCCAGTAGGAACGGACTAGCCGGAGGTGAGCAGTTCTTC. Translation: CASRNGLAGGEQFF.

With regard to this clone: Other DNA sequences from this sample encode an identical CDR3 as well. The gene calls are TRBV7-9 and TRBJ2-7, with a weak D call TRBD1 (6 bases). CDR1 is SEHNR and CDR2 is FQNEAQ in the germline V gene (reference sequence). This CDR3 comprises 15 residues. Trimming pared 3 bases from V and 5 bases from J, leaving 17 bases between. CDR3 loop: CASSLALRRGDEQYF. In DNA form, the CDR3 reads TGTGCCAGCAGCTTGGCGCTTCGCAGGGGCGACGAGCAGTACTTC.

CDR3 in DNA: TGCGCCAGCAGCCAAGGAGGGACGTTTATAGACGAGCAGTACTTC. This sequence encodes CASSQGGTFIDEQYF. V gene TRBV5-1 combines with J gene TRBJ2-7; perhaps TRBD2 as D (6 bases). Trimming cost V 4 bases and J 5 bases, with 19 bases left between them. This CDR3 is 15 amino acids long. Looked up from germline, CDR1 is SGHRS and CDR2 is YFSETQ.

The V call is TRBV19, the J call TRBJ2-1; 12 bases fit TRBD2. This CDR3 spans 18 amino acids. From germline, CDR1 is LNHDA and CDR2 SQIVND (reference sequence). The junction had 14 bases not matched to a gene; V was cut back by 5 bases and J by 6 bases. CDR3 DNA sequence: TGTGCCAGTAGTTCAGGACAGAGGCTAGCGGGAGGGCGCAATGAGCAGTTCTTC. Protein sequence: CASSSGQRLAGGRNEQFF.

V gene TRBV5-1 combines with J gene TRBJ2-7; perhaps TRBD2 as D (5 bases). V dropped 3 bases and J dropped 2 bases, with 21 bases sitting between them. CDR3 size: 17 residues. Germline CDR1 and CDR2: SGHRS and YFSETQ. This CDR3 is CASSSTATRGRAYEQYF. In DNA form, the CDR3 reads TGCGCCAGCAGCTCCACAGCCACTCGGGGTCGGGCCTACGAGCAGTACTTC.

The V call is TRBV6-1, the J call TRBJ1-2; D is ambiguous. V lost 1 base and J 3 bases, leaving 9 bases between the germline ends. Per germline, CDR1 MNHNS and CDR2 SASEGT. There are 14 residues in the CDR3. The CDR3 nucleotides read TGTGCCAGCAGTGAAGGAAACATAGACTATGGCTACACCTTC. Translating it yields CASSEGNIDYGYTF.